Only a few counts were recorded for the clone carrying this T cell receptor (beta chain). Methods used by the authors: Estimation of nucleated cell counts was performed using reference gene primer amplification. The repertoire was sequenced with immunoSEQ multiplex PCR; TCRdb's copy has only in-frame clones and lacks some. V and J calls and clone size follow that table, whereas D and trimming were derived from the DNA. The table shows roughly 50,000 clones, with roughly 86% occurring only once. Germline CDR1 is SGHRS and CDR2 is YFSETQ. The CDR3 length is 15 residues. The ends lost 1 base at V and 0 bases at J; junction bases unmatched: 3. These data originate in a study of blood T cell repertoires in COVID-19. Study in general: Sites across the United States, Italy and Spain contributed samples from acute and convalescent COVID-19. PBMCs, B-cell-depleted T cells, or T cells provided the cDNA or gDNA that made up the material.

J is TRBJ1-1 and V is TRBV5-1, with 7 bases identical to TRBD1. Sequencing was done on a sample of peripheral blood. This receptor was obtained from a woman aged 60-70 years with acute or convalescent COVID-19. The CDR3 DNA reads as TGCGCCAGCAGCTTGCCCGGGACAGTGAACACTGAAGCTTTCTTT. Its protein is CASSLPGTVNTEAFF.